This T cell receptor beta chain was recovered during a study of beta chain features in type 1 diabetes. From germline, CDR1 is SEHNR and CDR2 FQNEAQ (reference sequence). The CDR3 covers 12 residues. Trimming left V 6 bases short and J 6 bases short, with 11 bases between. This clone was found a few times. Expressed TCRB transcripts were sequenced after all isolated RNA was converted to cDNA. Sequencing used immunoSEQ multiplex PCR; TCRdb keeps in-frame clones, though not all of them. The data hold some 240,000 clones, with approximately 10% observed a single time. This TCR was recovered from a young man in good health. The material sequenced was central memory CD4+ T cells from blood. The chain recombines TRBV7-9 with TRBJ1-1, with D possibly being TRBD1 (6 bases). The CDR3 is CASRPDRAEAFF. The CDR3 region has the DNA TGTGCCAGCAGGCCGGACAGAGCTGAAGCTTTCTTT.